The present TCR beta chain was sequenced within a study of human T cells and chemical hapten exposure. The CDR3 has 12 amino acids. Germline lookup yields CDR1 MDHEN and CDR2 SYDVKM. V lost 6 bases and J lost 13; bases outside the gene matches: 12. A single record per CDR3 protein comes from TCRdb applying MiXCR to the RACE reads. Here the sample spans 110,000 or so distinct CDR3 sequences, 9.2% being singletons. Time point in this sample: patch test 2, 6 weeks after DPC sensitization. Treatment in this sample: therapeutic diphenylcyclopropenone sensitization with weekly scalp DPC. The study enrolled 18 to 70-year-old alopecia patients suitable for DPC. Study-level results: Significantly greater numbers of large CDR3 similarity clusters came from expanded TCRs than from controls.

This clonotype was counted at least ten times. Antigen unknown. The clonotype was recovered from a woman aged 40-49 years with alopecia areata. Some clones in this sample may be carry-over from other donors' samples. This chain connects TRBV28 to TRBJ2-7; 7 bases are a match to TRBD1. Specimen: whole blood, collected in connection with sensitization to the hapten diphenylcyclopropenone (DPC). The CDR3 DNA is TGTGCCAGCAGCTACGACAGGGTTCTCGACTACTTC. Translating gives CASSYDRVLDYF.